This T cell receptor beta chain was sequenced during a study of CD8+CD57+ T cells in acquired aplastic anemia (dated by TCRdb to 2017 to 2018). For context, the study as a whole: A mean of approximately 3 ug of DNA, ranging from about 0.19 to 27.4 ug, was extracted from sorted CD4+ and CD8+ cells. A CD8+CD57+ expansion meant a frequency higher than the mean frequency seen in healthy subjects.

Points the paper makes about the study in general: Between patients and healthy controls, no significant difference in CD8+ Simpson's diversity was found (P=0.060). Around 31 CD8+ CDR3 sequences were shared between patients and controls but appeared highly expressed in patients and within their immunodominant clones.

Of note for this clonotype: No antigen is known for it. No base qualities exist here, and no much larger clone lies one base off it.

Genomic DNA served as template for TCR beta VDJ combination and CDR3 sequence profiling. An Illumina HiSeq 2000 was used for TCR repertoire sequencing. As for the authors' bioinformatics: TRBV/TRBJ rearrangement plots, CDR3 size and DJ length profiles, and Simpson's diversity index were used to evaluate the repertoires. The most abundant DNA sequence in the deep sequencing data was taken as the immunodominant clone. CDR3 amino acid sequences were screened for sharing across subjects and were compared with published repertoires and the VDJdb database. TCRdb redid the processing of the public reads, applying fastp at Q25 and MiXCR, and retained in-frame beta chains. Rows are combined by CDR3 protein, so each entry shows the most common genes and DNA. What appears here as the V and J calls and clone size reflects TCRdb's work, not the paper's. A total of some 180,000 distinct CDR3 sequences appear in this sample, nearly 65% of them only once. The ten largest clones add up to about 42% of the sample.

Expansion of CD8+CD57+ cells had been shown by flow cytometry in the patients chosen for sequencing. Every patient had a diagnosis of severe acquired aplastic anemia based on International Study of Aplastic Anemia and Agranulocytosis and Camitta criteria. Patients had received no therapy at the time of blood sampling. TCR repertoires of sorted CD4+ and CD8+ blood T cells from severe aplastic anemia patients and healthy subjects were deep-sequenced in the study. Patients were enrolled in the USA under clinicaltrials.gov protocols 00001620, 01623167, 00001397, 00071045, 00081523 and 00961064. Ficoll-Paque density gradient centrifugation was used to isolate peripheral blood mononuclear cells. Before DNA extraction, CD4+ and CD8+ T cells were sorted by FACS or by magnetic beads. Via the germline V gene (reference sequence), CDR1 is DFQATT and CDR2 SNEGSKA. Compared with germline, V lacks 2 bases and J lacks 6 bases; bases without a gene match: 9. Including the terminal cysteine and phenylalanine, the CDR3 comprises 15 residues. This entry keeps only the CDR3 DNA: 45 bases, framed from base 1.

This sequence was found in a human donor with aplastic anemia. Recombination linked TRBV20-1 to TRBJ1-5; 8 central bases correspond to TRBD1. What was sequenced was sorted CD4+, CD8+, or CD8+CD57+ T cells (not recorded which) from PBMCs. The CDR3 here reads CSARPPGTGSQPQHF. The DNA sequence is as follows: TGCAGTGCTAGACCCCCCGGGACAGGTAGTCAGCCCCAGCATTTT.